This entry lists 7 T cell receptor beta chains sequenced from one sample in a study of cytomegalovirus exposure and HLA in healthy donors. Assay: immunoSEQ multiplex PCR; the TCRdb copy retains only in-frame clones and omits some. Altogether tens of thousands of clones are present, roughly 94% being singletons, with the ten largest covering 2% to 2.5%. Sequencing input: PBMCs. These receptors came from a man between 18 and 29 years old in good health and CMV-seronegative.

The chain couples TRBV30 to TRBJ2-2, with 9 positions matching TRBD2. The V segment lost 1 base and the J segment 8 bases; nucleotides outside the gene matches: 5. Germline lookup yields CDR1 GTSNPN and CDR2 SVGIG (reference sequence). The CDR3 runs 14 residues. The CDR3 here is CAWSGGTSRGELFF. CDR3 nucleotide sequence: TGTGCCTGGAGTGGAGGGACTAGCAGGGGGGAGCTGTTTTTT.

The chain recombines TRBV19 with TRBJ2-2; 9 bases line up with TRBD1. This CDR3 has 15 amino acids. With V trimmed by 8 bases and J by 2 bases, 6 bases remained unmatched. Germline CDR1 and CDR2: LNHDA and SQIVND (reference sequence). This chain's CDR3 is CASFLGQGNTGELFF. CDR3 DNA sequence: TGTGCCAGTTTTCTGGGACAGGGAAACACCGGGGAGCTGTTTTTT.

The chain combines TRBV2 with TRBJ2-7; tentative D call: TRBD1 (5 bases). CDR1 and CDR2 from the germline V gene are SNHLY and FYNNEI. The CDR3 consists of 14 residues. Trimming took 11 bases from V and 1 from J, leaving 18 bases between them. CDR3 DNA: TGTGCCGCCGAAGCCGACAGAGGTTCCTACGAGCAGTACTTC. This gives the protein CAAEADRGSYEQYF. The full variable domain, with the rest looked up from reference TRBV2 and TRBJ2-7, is EPEVTQTPSHQVTQMGQEVILRCVPISNHLYFYWYRQILGQKVEFLVSFYNNEISEKSEIFDDQFSVERPDGSNFTLKIRSTKLEDSAMYFCAAEADRGSYEQYFGPGTRLTVT.

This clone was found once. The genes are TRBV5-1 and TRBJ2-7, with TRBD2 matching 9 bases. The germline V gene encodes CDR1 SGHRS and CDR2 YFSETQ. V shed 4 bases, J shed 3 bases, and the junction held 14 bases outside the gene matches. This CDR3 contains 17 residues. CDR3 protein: CASSPGLTSGEYYEQYF. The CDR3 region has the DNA TGCGCCAGCAGCCCTGGTCTGACTAGCGGAGAGTACTACGAGCAGTACTTC.

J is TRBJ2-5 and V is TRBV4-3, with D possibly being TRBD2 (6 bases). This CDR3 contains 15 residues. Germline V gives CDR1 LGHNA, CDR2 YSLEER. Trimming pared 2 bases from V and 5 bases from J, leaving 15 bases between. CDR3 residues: CASSQSGGGMETQYF. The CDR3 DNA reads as TGCGCCAGCAGCCAATCCGGTGGGGGGATGGAGACCCAGTACTTC.

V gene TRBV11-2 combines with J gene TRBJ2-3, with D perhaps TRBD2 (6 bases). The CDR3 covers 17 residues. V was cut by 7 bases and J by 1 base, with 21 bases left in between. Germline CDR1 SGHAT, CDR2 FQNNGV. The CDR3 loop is CASTHGTLVRGTDTQYF. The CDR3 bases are TGTGCCAGCACCCACGGGACTTTAGTGAGAGGCACAGATACGCAGTATTTT. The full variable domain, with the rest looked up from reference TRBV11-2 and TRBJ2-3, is EAGVAQSPRYKIIEKRQSVAFWCNPISGHATLYWYQQILGQGPKLLIQFQNNGVVDDSQLPKDRFSAERLKGVDSTLKIQPAKLEDSAVYLCASTHGTLVRGTDTQYFGPGTRLTVL.

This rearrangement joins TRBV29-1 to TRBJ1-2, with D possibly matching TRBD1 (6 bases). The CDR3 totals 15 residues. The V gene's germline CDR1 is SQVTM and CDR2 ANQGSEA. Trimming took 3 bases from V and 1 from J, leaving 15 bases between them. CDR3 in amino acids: CSVDPPGQNNYGYTF. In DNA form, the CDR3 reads TGCAGCGTTGATCCACCGGGACAAAATAACTATGGCTACACCTTC.